Listed here are 22 T cell receptor beta chains from one sample, sequenced in a study of cytomegalovirus exposure and HLA in healthy donors (dated by TCRdb to 2016 to 2017). The library was made by the immunoSEQ multiplex PCR assay. For the multiplex PCR, a mixture combining 60 forward primers for TCR Vbeta segments and 13 reverse primers for TCR Jbeta segments was used. TCRdb provides this immuneACCESS table in a form limited to in-frame rearrangements. Some clones are lacking; in checked studies, under half of them reflect an unresolved V gene, and why the rest are absent is not known. This sample gives 90,000 to 120,000 clones in total; around 69% of them show up just once. Less than 2.5% of the sample goes to the ten largest clones. Sequencing used PBMCs. Receptor source: a man aged 18 to 30 in good health and CMV-seronegative.

V and J are TRBV10-3 and TRBJ2-1; 8 positions agree with TRBD1. CDR1 ENHRY and CDR2 SYGVKD come from the germline V gene. J was trimmed by 3 bases and V by 8 bases; bases with no gene match: 12. This CDR3 region has 16 residues. The CDR3 DNA reads as TGTGCCATCGGCGGACAGGGCAGTAGGGGCTACAATGAGCAGTTCTTC. It codes for CAIGGQGSRGYNEQFF.

The chain combines TRBV5-4 with TRBJ1-2, with D unresolved. The CDR3 contains 13 residues. The ends were cut back, 0 bases at V and 7 bases at J, with 10 bases in the middle. Germline CDR1 SGHNT, CDR2 YYREEE (reference sequence). CDR3 in DNA: TGTGCCAGCAGCTTGGGCAATCACGGTGGCTACACCTTC. Its translation is CASSLGNHGGYTF.

V and J are TRBV2 and TRBJ1-1; no clear D. Germline CDR1 is SNHLY and CDR2 is FYNNEI. This CDR3 has 15 residues. V dropped 3 bases and J dropped 2 bases, with 13 bases sitting between them. The CDR3 loop is CASSESTSSNTEAFF. The CDR3 bases are TGTGCCAGCAGTGAGTCTACTTCATCCAACACTGAAGCTTTCTTT.

The CDR3 bases are TGTGCCAGCAGCAACAAGGGGGGGCCACTTGGGTACCAAGAGACCCAGTACTTC. Amino acids: CASSNKGGPLGYQETQYF. This chain connects TRBV7-6 to TRBJ2-5; D is possibly TRBD2 (7 bases). Germline CDR1 and CDR2: SGHVS and FNYEAQ. The CDR3 consists of 18 residues. Between the trimmed V and J ends, which lost 5 bases and 0 bases, there was a span of 22 bases.

This chain joins TRBV10-3 and TRBJ1-2, with TRBD1 identical over 7 bases. Unmatched junction bases numbered 6, after V lost 6 bases and J lost 5 bases. Germline CDR1 reads ENHRY; CDR2 reads SYGVKD. The CDR3 consists of 13 residues. CDR3 sequence (DNA): TGTGCCATCAGCCAAGGGACAGCTTATGGCTACACCTTC. Its protein is CAISQGTAYGYTF.

J is TRBJ2-3 and V is TRBV7-3; possible D gene TRBD2, 5 bases. Germline CDR1 and CDR2: SGHTA and FQGTGA. V was cut by 5 bases and J by 0 bases, with 12 bases left in between. This CDR3 region has 15 residues. Written as DNA, the CDR3 is TGTGCCAGCAGCCTTGGACTGTCTAGCACAGATACGCAGTATTTT. It encodes CASSLGLSSTDTQYF. The full variable domain, in which reference TRBV7-3 and TRBJ2-3 provide the parts outside the CDR3, is GAGVSQTPSNKVTEKGKYVELRCDPISGHTALYWYRQSLGQGPEFLIYFQGTGAADDSGLPNDRFFAVRPEGSVSTLKIQRTERGDSAVYLCASSLGLSSTDTQYFGPGTRLTVL.

About this clone itself: One junction end does not reproduce the germline sequence, and a read error may be involved. DNA of the CDR3: TGTTCCAGCAGCTCGTACAATCAGCCCCAGCATTTT. This translates into CSSSSYNQPQHF. The chain links TRBV7-9 to TRBJ1-5; D is unresolved. The CDR3 loop spans 12 amino acids. In germline, CDR1 is SEHNR, CDR2 FQNEAQ (reference sequence).

The J gene is TRBJ2-7, the V gene TRBV9; 9 nucleotides align to TRBD1. The CDR3 spans 14 residues. Germline assignment: CDR1 SGDLS and CDR2 YYNGEE. V lost 3 bases to trimming and J lost 9 bases; unmatched junction nucleotides: 10. CDR3 nucleotides: TGTGCCAGCAGCGAAGGGACAGGGTCGTCCGGGCAGTACTTC. Translating it yields CASSEGTGSSGQYF.

The rearrangement links TRBV7-9 to TRBJ1-5; no firm D call. Trimming removed 5 bases at V and 6 bases at J, with 11 bases between. The CDR3 has 13 amino acids. In germline, CDR1 is SEHNR, CDR2 FQNEAQ (reference sequence). In nucleotides, the CDR3 is TGTGCCAGCAGCCGGCGGGGAGGTCAGCCCCAGCATTTT. Its protein is CASSRRGGQPQHF.

The chain couples TRBV29-1 to TRBJ1-2, with 7 bases fitting TRBD1. The germline CDR1 and CDR2 sequences are SQVTM and ANQGSEA. This CDR3 has 13 residues. The junction had 9 bases not matched to a gene; V was cut back by 7 bases and J by 4 bases. The CDR3 sequence is CSATRDSLYGYTF. The CDR3 DNA sequence: TGCAGCGCTACCCGGGACAGCCTCTATGGCTACACCTTC.

The J gene is TRBJ2-1, the V gene TRBV6-4; the D gene is possibly TRBD1 (5 bases). With 3 bases removed from V and 1 base from J, the gap between germline ends came to 10 bases. Germline V gene sequence: CDR1 MRHNA, CDR2 SNTAGT. CDR3 length equals 15 residues. The CDR3 loop reads CASSDTDSSYNEQFF. The CDR3 nucleotides read TGTGCCAGCAGTGATACCGACAGTTCCTACAATGAGCAGTTCTTC.

The rearrangement joins TRBV20-1 to TRBJ1-3; D is ambiguous. CDR3 length equals 11 residues. V lost 7 bases and J lost 4, with 8 bases in between. Germline V gene data show CDR1 as DFQATT and CDR2 as SNEGSKA (reference sequence). The CDR3 loop reads CSVLAGNTIYF. CDR3 sequence (DNA): TGCAGTGTCCTCGCGGGAAACACCATATATTTT.

The chain links TRBV15 to TRBJ2-3; TRBD2 matches at 8 bases. CDR3 length: 17 residues. Germline lookup yields CDR1 LNHNV and CDR2 YYDKDF (reference sequence). V was clipped by 1 base and J by 5 bases; unmatched bases: 11. The CDR3 here is CATSRVLAGGPGDTQYF. CDR3 in DNA: TGTGCCACCAGCAGAGTTTTGGCGGGGGGACCAGGAGATACGCAGTATTTT. The full variable domain, its missing parts supplied by reference TRBV15 and TRBJ2-3, is DAMVIQNPRYQVTQFGKPVTLSCSQTLNHNVMYWYQQKSSQAPKLLFHYYDKDFNNEADTPDNFQSRRPNTSFCFLDIRSPGLGDTAMYLCATSRVLAGGPGDTQYFGPGTRLTVL.

The chain is built from TRBV11-3 and TRBJ2-3; perhaps TRBD1 as D (5 bases). The CDR3 runs to 15 residues. Trimming pared 1 base from V and 3 bases from J, leaving 11 bases between. CDR1 is SGHNT, CDR2 YENEEA, per germline. As DNA, the CDR3 is TGTGCCAGCAGCTTAGGGGCAGGGAAGACAGATACGCAGTATTTT. It specifies CASSLGAGKTDTQYF.

The chain employs TRBV6-6 and TRBJ1-5; TRBD1 aligns across 7 bases. CDR1 and CDR2 from the germline V gene are MNHNY and SVGAGI (reference sequence). V trimming: 6 bases; J trimming: 6 bases; junction bases outside the gene matches: 5. The CDR3 totals 13 residues. The CDR3 bases are TGTGCCAGCAGGCCCGACAGGGCTCAGCCCCAGCATTTT. It translates to CASRPDRAQPQHF.

This chain connects TRBV7-8 to TRBJ2-4; tentative D call: TRBD1 (6 bases). Trimming took off 5 bases at V and 5 bases at J, with 13 bases between the two ends. Germline loops: CDR1 SGHVS, CDR2 FQNEAQ. The CDR3 totals 14 residues. The CDR3 DNA sequence: TGTGCCAGCAGCCCGTCGACAGGCGAAAACATTCAGTACTTC. Translated: CASSPSTGENIQYF.

The chain combines TRBV29-1 with TRBJ2-7; 8 positions agree with TRBD1. The V gene's germline CDR1 is SQVTM and CDR2 ANQGSEA. The CDR3 runs to 14 residues. Trimming removed 4 bases from V and 2 bases from J; junction bases left unmatched: 7. The CDR3 sequence: CSVVRTGFTYEQYF. In DNA, the CDR3 is TGCAGCGTTGTTAGGACAGGGTTTACCTACGAGCAGTACTTC.

J is TRBJ2-1 and V is TRBV5-1; D possibly corresponds to TRBD1 (5 bases). Germline CDR1 SGHRS, CDR2 YFSETQ. Trimming removed 4 bases at V and 3 bases at J, with 14 bases between. The CDR3 loop spans 15 amino acids. CDR3 amino acids: CASSLPSDSYNEQFF. The CDR3 DNA sequence: TGCGCCAGCAGCCTGCCCTCTGACAGCTACAATGAGCAGTTCTTC.

The CDR3 here is CASSQDRKEAQYF. Written as DNA, the CDR3 is TGTGCCAGCAGCCAAGATAGAAAGGAGGCCCAGTACTTC. This chain links TRBV4-2 with TRBJ2-5; TRBD2 is a possible D gene (5 bases). The CDR3 has 13 residues. Germline V CDR1 and CDR2: LGHNA, YNFKEQ. V shed 0 bases and J shed 9 bases, with 11 bases lying between them.

This sequence joins TRBV30 and TRBJ2-7, with 7 bases aligning to TRBD1. With V trimmed by 0 bases and J by 7 bases, 9 bases remained unmatched. The CDR3 loop spans 14 amino acids. Germline CDR1 and CDR2: GTSNPN and SVGIG (reference sequence). CDR3: CAWSVPQGVEEQYF. The CDR3 region has the DNA TGTGCCTGGAGTGTACCCCAGGGGGTAGAGGAGCAGTACTTC.

The J gene is TRBJ2-7, the V gene TRBV5-6; TRBD1 is a possible D gene (6 bases). CDR1 is SGHDT and CDR2 is YYEEEE in the germline V gene. This CDR3 has 13 residues. V was pared by 7 bases and J by 5 bases, with 16 bases between. The CDR3 coding sequence is TGTGCCAGCCTACGTGTACAGGGCCACGAGCAGTACTTC. Its translation: CASLRVQGHEQYF. Drawing the rest from reference TRBV5-6 and TRBJ2-7, the complete variable domain is DAGVTQSPTHLIKTRGQQVTLRCSPKSGHDTVSWYQQALGQGPQFIFQYYEEEERQRGNFPDRFSGHQFPNYSSELNVNALLLGDSALYLCASLRVQGHEQYFGPGTRLTVT.

V and J are TRBV5-6 and TRBJ1-1, with 7 bases aligning to TRBD1. V lost 5 bases and J lost 7; bases outside the gene matches: 17. The germline gives CDR1 SGHDT, CDR2 YYEEEE. The CDR3 covers 16 residues. The CDR3 reads CASSHNVEGAWGEAFF. CDR3 nucleotide sequence: TGTGCCAGCAGTCACAACGTGGAGGGGGCTTGGGGTGAAGCTTTCTTT. Drawing the rest from reference TRBV5-6 and TRBJ1-1, the complete variable domain is DAGVTQSPTHLIKTRGQQVTLRCSPKSGHDTVSWYQQALGQGPQFIFQYYEEEERQRGNFPDRFSGHQFPNYSSELNVNALLLGDSALYLCASSHNVEGAWGEAFFGQGTRLTVV.